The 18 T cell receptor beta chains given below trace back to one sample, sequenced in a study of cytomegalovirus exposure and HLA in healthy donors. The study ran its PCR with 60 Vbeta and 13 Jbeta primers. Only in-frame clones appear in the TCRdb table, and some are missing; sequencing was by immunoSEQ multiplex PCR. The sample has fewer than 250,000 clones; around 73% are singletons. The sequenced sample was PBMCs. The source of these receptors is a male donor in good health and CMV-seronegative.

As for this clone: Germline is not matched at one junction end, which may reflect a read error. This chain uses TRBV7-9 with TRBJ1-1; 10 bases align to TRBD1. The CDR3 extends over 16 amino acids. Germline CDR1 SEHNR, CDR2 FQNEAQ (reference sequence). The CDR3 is CSSSAPTGGRDTEAFF. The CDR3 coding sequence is TGTTCCAGCAGCGCCCCGACAGGGGGCCGGGACACTGAAGCTTTCTTT.

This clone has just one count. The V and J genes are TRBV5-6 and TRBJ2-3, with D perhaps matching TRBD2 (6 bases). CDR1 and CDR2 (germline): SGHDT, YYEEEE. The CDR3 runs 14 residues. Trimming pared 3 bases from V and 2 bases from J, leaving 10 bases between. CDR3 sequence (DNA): TGTGCCAGCAGCTGGGGACTTGACACAGATACGCAGTATTTT. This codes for CASSWGLDTDTQYF.

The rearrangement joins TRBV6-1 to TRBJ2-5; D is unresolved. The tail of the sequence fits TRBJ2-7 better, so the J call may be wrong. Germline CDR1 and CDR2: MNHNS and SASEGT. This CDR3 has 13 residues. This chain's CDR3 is CASSEWAGYEQYF. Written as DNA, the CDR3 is TGTGCCAGCAGTGAATGGGCTGGCTACGAGCAGTACTTC.

DNA for the CDR3: TGCGCCAGCAGCCAAGGGGGGCCTGAAGCTTTCTTT. Protein product: CASSQGGPEAFF. The chain employs TRBV4-1 and TRBJ1-1; D perhaps matches TRBD1 (6 bases). Germline lookup yields CDR1 MGHRA and CDR2 YSYEKL. This CDR3 region has 12 residues. V shed 1 base and J shed 6 bases, with 6 bases lying between them.

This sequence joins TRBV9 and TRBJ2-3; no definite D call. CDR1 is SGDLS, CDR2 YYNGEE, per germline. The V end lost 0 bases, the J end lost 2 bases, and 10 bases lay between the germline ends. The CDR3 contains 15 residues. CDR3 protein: CASSVGRGLTDTQYF. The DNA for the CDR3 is TGTGCCAGCAGCGTAGGGAGAGGTCTCACAGATACGCAGTATTTT.

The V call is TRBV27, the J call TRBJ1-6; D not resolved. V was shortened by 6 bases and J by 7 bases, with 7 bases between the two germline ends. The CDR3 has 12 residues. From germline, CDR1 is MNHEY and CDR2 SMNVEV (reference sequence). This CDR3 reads CASSPPNSPLHF. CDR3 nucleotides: TGTGCCAGCAGCCCTCCCAATTCACCCCTCCACTTT.

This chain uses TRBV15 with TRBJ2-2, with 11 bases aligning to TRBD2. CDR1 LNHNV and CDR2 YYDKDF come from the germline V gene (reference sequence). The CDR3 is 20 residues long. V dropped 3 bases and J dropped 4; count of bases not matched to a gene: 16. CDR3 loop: CATSSRLPGLAARSTGELFF. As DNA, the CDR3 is TGTGCCACCAGCAGCCGATTACCGGGACTAGCGGCCCGAAGCACCGGGGAGCTGTTTTTT.

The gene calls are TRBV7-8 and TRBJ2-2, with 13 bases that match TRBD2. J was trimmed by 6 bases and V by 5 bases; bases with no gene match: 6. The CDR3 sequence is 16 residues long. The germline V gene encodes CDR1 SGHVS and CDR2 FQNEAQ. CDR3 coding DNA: TGTGCCAGCAGCATGACTAGCGGGAGGTTCGCCGGGGAGCTGTTTTTT. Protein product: CASSMTSGRFAGELFF.

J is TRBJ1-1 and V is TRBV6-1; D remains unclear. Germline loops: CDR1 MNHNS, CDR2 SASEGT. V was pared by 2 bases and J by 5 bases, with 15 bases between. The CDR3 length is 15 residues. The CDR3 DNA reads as TGTGCCAGCAGTGAACGAACGGCAGGTCCAACTGAAGCTTTCTTT. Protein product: CASSERTAGPTEAFF.

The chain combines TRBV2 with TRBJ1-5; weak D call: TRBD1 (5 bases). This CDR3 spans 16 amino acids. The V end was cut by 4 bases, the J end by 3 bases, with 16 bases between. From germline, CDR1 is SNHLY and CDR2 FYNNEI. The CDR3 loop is CASSGHLQALNQPQHF. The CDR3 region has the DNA TGTGCCAGCAGTGGTCATCTACAGGCGCTCAATCAGCCCCAGCATTTT.

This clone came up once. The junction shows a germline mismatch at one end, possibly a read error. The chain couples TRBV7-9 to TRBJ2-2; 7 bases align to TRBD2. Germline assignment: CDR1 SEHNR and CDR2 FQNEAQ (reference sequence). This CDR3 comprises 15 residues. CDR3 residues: CSSSLSAGETGELFF. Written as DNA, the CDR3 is TGTTCCAGCAGCTTAAGCGCGGGAGAAACCGGGGAGCTGTTTTTT. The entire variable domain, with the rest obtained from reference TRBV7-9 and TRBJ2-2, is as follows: DTGVSQNPRHKITKRGQNVTFRCDPISEHNRLYWYRQTLGQGPEFLTYFQNEAQLEKSRLLSDRFSAERPKGSFSTLEIQRTEQGDSAMYLCSSSLSAGETGELFFGEGSRLTVL.

The CDR3 DNA reads TGCAGCGTTCAACAGTATCCCTCCTACAATGAGCAGTTCTTC. Translated: CSVQQYPSYNEQFF. The chain is built from TRBV29-1 and TRBJ2-1; D gene uncertain. V dropped 5 bases and J dropped 0 bases, with 11 bases sitting between them. This CDR3 has 14 amino acids. Germline loops: CDR1 SQVTM, CDR2 ANQGSEA.

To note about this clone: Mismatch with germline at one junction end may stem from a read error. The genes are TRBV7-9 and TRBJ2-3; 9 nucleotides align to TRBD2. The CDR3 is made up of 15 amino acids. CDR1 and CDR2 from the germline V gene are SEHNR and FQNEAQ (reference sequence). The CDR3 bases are TGTTCCAGCAGGCTTAAGGCGGGAGGGACAGATACGCAGTATTTT. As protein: CSSRLKAGGTDTQYF.

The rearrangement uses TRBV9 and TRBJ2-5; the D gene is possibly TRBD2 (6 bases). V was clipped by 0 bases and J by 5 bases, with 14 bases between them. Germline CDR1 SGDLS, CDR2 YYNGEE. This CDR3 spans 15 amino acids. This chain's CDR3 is CASSVDGTSRETQYF. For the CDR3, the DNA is TGTGCCAGCAGCGTAGACGGGACTTCCAGGGAGACCCAGTACTTC.

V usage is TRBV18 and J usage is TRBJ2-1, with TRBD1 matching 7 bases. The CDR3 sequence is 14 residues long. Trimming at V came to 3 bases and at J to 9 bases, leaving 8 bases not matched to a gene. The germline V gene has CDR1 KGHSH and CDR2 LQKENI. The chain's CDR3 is CASSPQGVSIEQFF. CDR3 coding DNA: TGTGCCAGCTCACCGCAGGGGGTGAGTATTGAGCAGTTCTTC.

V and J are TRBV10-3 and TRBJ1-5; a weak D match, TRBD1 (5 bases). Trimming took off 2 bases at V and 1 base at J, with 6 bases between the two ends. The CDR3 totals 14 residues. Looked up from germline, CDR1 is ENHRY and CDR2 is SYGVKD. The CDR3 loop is CAISEAGSNQPQHF. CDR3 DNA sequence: TGTGCCATCAGTGAGGCAGGGAGCAATCAGCCCCAGCATTTT.

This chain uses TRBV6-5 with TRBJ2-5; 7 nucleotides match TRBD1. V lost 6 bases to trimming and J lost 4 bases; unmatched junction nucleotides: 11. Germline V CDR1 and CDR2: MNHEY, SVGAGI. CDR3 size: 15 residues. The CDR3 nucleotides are TGTGCCAGCAGAGATGGACAGGTTACGGGAGAGACCCAGTACTTC. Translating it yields CASRDGQVTGETQYF.

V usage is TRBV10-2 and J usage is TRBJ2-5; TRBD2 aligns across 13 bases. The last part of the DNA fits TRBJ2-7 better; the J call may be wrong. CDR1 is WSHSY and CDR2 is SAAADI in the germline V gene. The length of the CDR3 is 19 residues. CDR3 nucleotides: TGCGCCAGCAGTGAGCTGGGACTAGCGGGATATTCAGTAGACTACGAGCAGTACTTC. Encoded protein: CASSELGLAGYSVDYEQYF.